Reported below is one TCR beta chain. Its target is unknown. Treatment of the sample: approximately nine-day PBMC culture with coronavirus spike peptide pools or control peptides (ViraFEST assay). The Oncomine TCR Beta short-read assay was what sequenced the DNA obtained from cultured CD4+ T cells. TCRdb called the PCR reads again in MiXCR, with one record for every CDR3 protein. The sample shows around 4,200 distinct CDR3 sequences, approximately 76% of them seen only once. This sample was taken from a study of vaccination and CD4 T cells after COVID-19. Overall study context: The convalescent group had six males, four females, seven Caucasians, two Asians, one multiracial.

Trimming cost V 2 bases and J 3 bases, with 15 bases left between them. This CDR3 has 16 amino acids. Germline assignment: CDR1 MDHEN and CDR2 SYDVKM. The TCR was taken from a human donor who had recovered from COVID-19. The chain is built from TRBV28 and TRBJ2-3; the D is unclear. Sequencing used CD4+ T cells from blood, cultured in vitro. This CDR3 reads CASSLNQPQATDTQYF. In DNA, the CDR3 is TGTGCCAGCAGTTTAAACCAACCCCAGGCGACAGATACGCAGTATTTT.